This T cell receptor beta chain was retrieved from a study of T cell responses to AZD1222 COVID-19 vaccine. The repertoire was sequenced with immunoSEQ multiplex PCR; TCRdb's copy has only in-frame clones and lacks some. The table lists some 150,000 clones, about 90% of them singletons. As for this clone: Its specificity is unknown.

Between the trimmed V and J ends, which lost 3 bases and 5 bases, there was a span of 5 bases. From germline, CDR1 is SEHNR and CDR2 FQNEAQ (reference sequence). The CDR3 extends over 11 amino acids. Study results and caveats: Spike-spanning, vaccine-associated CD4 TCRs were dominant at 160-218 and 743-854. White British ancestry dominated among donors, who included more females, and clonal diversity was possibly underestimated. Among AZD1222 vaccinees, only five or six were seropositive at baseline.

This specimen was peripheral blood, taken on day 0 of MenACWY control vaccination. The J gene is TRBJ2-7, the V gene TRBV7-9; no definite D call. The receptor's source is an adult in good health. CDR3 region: CASSFSDEQYF. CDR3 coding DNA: TGTGCCAGCAGCTTCTCGGACGAGCAGTACTTC. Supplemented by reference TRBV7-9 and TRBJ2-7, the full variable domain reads DTGVSQNPRHKITKRGQNVTFRCDPISEHNRLYWYRQTLGQGPEFLTYFQNEAQLEKSRLLSDRFSAERPKGSFSTLEIQRTEQGDSAMYLCASSFSDEQYFGPGTRLTVT.